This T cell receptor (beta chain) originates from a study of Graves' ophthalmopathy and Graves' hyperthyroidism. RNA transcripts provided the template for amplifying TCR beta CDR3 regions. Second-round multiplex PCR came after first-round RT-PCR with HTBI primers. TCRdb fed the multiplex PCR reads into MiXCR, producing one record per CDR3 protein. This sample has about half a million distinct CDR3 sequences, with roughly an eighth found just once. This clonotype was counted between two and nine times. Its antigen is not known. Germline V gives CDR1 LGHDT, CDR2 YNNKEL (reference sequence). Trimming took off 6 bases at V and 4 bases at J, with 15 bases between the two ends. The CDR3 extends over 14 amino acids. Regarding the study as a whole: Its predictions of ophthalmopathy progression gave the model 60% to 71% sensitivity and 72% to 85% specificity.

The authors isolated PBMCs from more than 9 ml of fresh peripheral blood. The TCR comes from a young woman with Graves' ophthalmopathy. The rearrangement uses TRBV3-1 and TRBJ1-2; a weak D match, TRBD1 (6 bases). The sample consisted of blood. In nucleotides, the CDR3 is TGTGCCAGCAGTCCATGGCCAGGGGCCTATGGCTACACCTTC. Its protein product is CASSPWPGAYGYTF.